This T cell receptor (beta chain) was captured by sequencing in a study of cytomegalovirus exposure and HLA in healthy donors. Study-wide results and limits: Over 150 TCR beta chains were listed as cytomegalovirus-associated. It was reported that the classifier diagnosed cytomegalovirus status with high specificity and sensitivity in both the original and validation cohorts. Within the approximately 110 validation repertoires, first-cohort TCR clusters tended to co-occur, according to a later analysis.

The repertoire was sequenced with immunoSEQ multiplex PCR; TCRdb's copy has only in-frame clones and lacks some. The sample yields about 98,000 clones, around nine tenths seen once. To note about this clone: Its antigen is not identified.

The validation cohort, a group of more than 100 subjects, included the donors and was separate from the roughly 620-subject first cohort. In germline, CDR1 is SQVTM, CDR2 ANQGSEA. V shed 7 bases, J shed 5 bases, and the junction held 7 bases outside the gene matches. The CDR3 is made up of 13 amino acids. The chain joins TRBV29-1 to TRBJ2-1, with TRBD2 matching over 8 bases. This TCR was sampled from a woman in her thirties in good health and CMV-seronegative. Input material: PBMCs. DNA for the CDR3: TGCAGCGGGGTAAGACTAGCGAACAATGAGCAGTTCTTC. It yields the protein CSGVRLANNEQFF.